This T cell receptor beta chain was observed in a study of glioma-infiltrating T cells. The iRepertoire nested amplicon-rescue multiplex PCR amplified TCR alpha and beta CDR3s from RNA. TCRdb re-analysed the multiplex PCR reads in MiXCR, keeping a single row per CDR3 protein. This table holds around 180,000 distinct CDR3 sequences, about 47% found once. The specimen was glioma tissue, nonneoplastic brain tissue, or PBMCs (not recorded which). The origin of this receptor is a human donor with low-grade glioma or glioblastoma, undergoing nonglioma brain surgery, or in good health (not recorded which).

As DNA, the CDR3 is TGTGCCAGCAGTTTACGGGGGGGGGGATTCTCCTACGAGCAGTACTTC. It is translated as CASSLRGGGFSYEQYF. This rearrangement joins TRBV12-3 or TRBV12-4 to TRBJ2-7, with 8 bases matching TRBD2. V dropped 2 bases and J dropped 0; count of bases not matched to a gene: 6. The CDR3 totals 16 residues.